These 5 T cell receptor beta chains were sequenced from one sample in a study of blood T cell repertoires in COVID-19. Sequencing was performed with immunoSEQ multiplex PCR; in TCRdb, only in-frame clones are kept and a portion is missing. The sample consists of 90,000 to 130,000 clones, 86% of them appearing once. Material: peripheral blood. These receptors were taken from a man between 35 and 55 years old with acute or convalescent COVID-19.

This clone was seen a single time. The chain combines TRBV27 with TRBJ2-5; a possible D gene is TRBD2 (6 bases). The V gene's germline CDR1 is MNHEY and CDR2 SMNVEV (reference sequence). This CDR3 region has 13 residues. Deletions cut 5 bases from V and 2 bases from J, with 9 bases between. CDR3 nucleotide sequence: TGTGCCAGCAGTCTCCGGGAGCAAGAGACCCAGTACTTC. It specifies CASSLREQETQYF.

CDR3 loop: CASSVAGRGGPYEQYF. In nucleotides, the CDR3 is TGTGCCAGCAGCGTAGCTGGCCGCGGGGGACCCTACGAGCAGTACTTC. This rearrangement joins TRBV9 to TRBJ2-7; 7 bases fit TRBD2. J lost 2 bases, V lost 0 bases, and 8 bases had no gene match. The CDR3 totals 16 residues. Germline CDR1 reads SGDLS; CDR2 reads YYNGEE.

The chain employs TRBV18 and TRBJ1-1; D not resolved. V lost 2 bases to trimming and J lost 1 base, with 5 bases between them. This CDR3 contains 13 residues. The germline V gene encodes CDR1 KGHSH and CDR2 LQKENI. The CDR3 DNA sequence: TGTGCCAGCTCACCAACAAGGAACACTGAAGCTTTCTTT. Its translation: CASSPTRNTEAFF.

The count of this clone is one. V gene TRBV7-8 combines with J gene TRBJ1-5, with 9 bases fitting TRBD1. Looked up from germline, CDR1 is SGHVS and CDR2 is FQNEAQ. The CDR3 loop spans 14 amino acids. The junction had 1 base not matched to a gene; V was cut back by 5 bases and J by 2 bases. DNA for the CDR3: TGTGCCAGCAGCCGGGACAGGGGCAATCAGCCCCAGCATTTT. Its protein is CASSRDRGNQPQHF.

V gene TRBV7-2 combines with J gene TRBJ2-7, with D uncertain. This CDR3 region has 12 residues. Germline V gene lookup returns CDR1 SGHTA and CDR2 FQGNSA. The V gene lost 6 bases and the J gene lost 1 base, with 7 bases spanning the gap. The CDR3 region is CASSHTSYEQYF. In DNA, the CDR3 is TGTGCCAGCAGTCATACTTCCTACGAGCAGTACTTC.